The 2 T cell receptor beta chains listed next were all sequenced from one sample in a study of blood T cell repertoires in COVID-19. The data were produced by immunoSEQ multiplex PCR, yet TCRdb's version contains in-frame clones alone and is incomplete. This sample yields 100,000 to 150,000 clones, of which around 89% are seen a single time; less than 20% belongs to the top ten. The source material was peripheral blood. These TCRs come from a man in his fifties or sixties with active or convalescent COVID-19.

This chain joins TRBV30 and TRBJ1-4, with TRBD1 as a possible D gene (6 bases). Trimming pared 3 bases from V and 1 base from J, leaving 6 bases between. The germline CDR1 and CDR2 sequences are GTSNPN and SVGIG (reference sequence). The CDR3 has 13 amino acids. DNA for the CDR3: TGTGCCTGGAGGGACAGAACTAATGAAAAACTGTTTTTT. This sequence encodes CAWRDRTNEKLFF.

The chain links TRBV15 to TRBJ1-4, with 9 bases matching TRBD1. Germline V gene data show CDR1 as LNHNV and CDR2 as YYDKDF (reference sequence). V trimming: 6 bases; J trimming: 5 bases; junction bases outside the gene matches: 7. The CDR3 runs to 15 residues. CDR3 coding DNA: TGTGCCACCAGGAGGAACAGGGGGCAAAATGAAAAACTGTTTTTT. Its translation: CATRRNRGQNEKLFF.